This T cell receptor (beta chain) comes out of a study of T cell responses to AZD1222 COVID-19 vaccine. Across the study: Both about-4-week and about-12-week second-dose recipients were combined.

Regarding the study as a whole: White British ancestry dominated among donors, who included more females, and clonal diversity was possibly underestimated. Distributed over spike, vaccine-associated CD4 TCRs predominated at 160-218 and 743-854. AZD1222 recipients seropositive at baseline numbered only 5 to 7.

Unmatched junction bases numbered 6, after V lost 6 bases and J lost 6 bases. CDR1 and CDR2 from the germline V gene are SNHLY and FYNNEI. The CDR3 sequence is 14 residues long. TCRdb keeps only in-frame clones here, not all; method: immunoSEQ multiplex PCR. The data hold 130,000 to 150,000 clones, with roughly nine tenths observed a single time. On this clone itself: Its target is unknown.

The starting material was peripheral blood, obtained on day 0 of AZD1222 vaccination. This rearrangement joins TRBV2 to TRBJ1-2; TRBD1 matches 11 bases. The receptor was derived from an adult in good health. For the CDR3, the DNA is TGTGCCAGCAGAGCCGGGACAGGGGGTAATGGCTACACCTTC. Translation: CASRAGTGGNGYTF.